This T cell receptor beta chain was identified during a study of post-analysis software for immune sequencing data. The V gene end was trimmed by 3 bases and the J gene end by 7 bases; junction bases not matched to a gene: 8. Germline CDR1 is SGHRS and CDR2 is YFSETQ. This CDR3 comprises 14 residues. Researchers reported that TCR beta cDNA libraries carried unique molecular identifiers. T cells numbering roughly 0.95 to 10 million gave rise to around 500,000 cDNA molecules. Each CDR3 protein is one row after TCRdb ran MiXCR on the PCR reads. The sample consists of approximately 630,000 distinct CDR3 sequences, approximately 59% of them appearing once. About this clonotype itself: Antigen unknown.

Study conclusions and caveats: Batch-mates among the samples co-clustered strongly by F measure. TRBV segments more frequent in patients than in controls numbered roughly 5 and included TRBV5-6, TRBV5-1 and TRBV20-1. Significantly lower normalized Chao1 diversity was found in patients with multiple sclerosis relative to controls.

The source material was blood. The chain recombines TRBV5-1 with TRBJ1-2; 8 positions agree with TRBD1. The clonotype originates from a girl aged 2-15 years with multiple sclerosis. The CDR3: CASSSGQGRSGYTF. CDR3 coding DNA: TGCGCCAGCAGCTCCGGACAGGGAAGGAGTGGCTACACCTTC.